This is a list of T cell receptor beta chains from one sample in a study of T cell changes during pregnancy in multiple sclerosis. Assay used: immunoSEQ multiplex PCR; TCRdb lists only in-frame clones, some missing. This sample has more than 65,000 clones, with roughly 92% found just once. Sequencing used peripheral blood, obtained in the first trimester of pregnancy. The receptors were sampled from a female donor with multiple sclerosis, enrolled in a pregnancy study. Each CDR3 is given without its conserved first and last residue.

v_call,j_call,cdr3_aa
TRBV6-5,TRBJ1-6,ASSYSSQVYNSPLH
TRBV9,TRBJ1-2,ASSPRRGGGYGYT
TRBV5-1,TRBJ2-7,ASSSSLTGAYEQY
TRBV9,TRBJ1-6,ASSGHPAAKAFSPLH
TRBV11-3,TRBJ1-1,ASSLDVGQPKAF
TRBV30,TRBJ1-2,AWSVARTGWNYGYT
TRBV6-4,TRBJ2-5,ASSESPRQTQY
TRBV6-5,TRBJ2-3,ASSSSGLQRTDTQY
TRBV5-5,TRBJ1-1,ASSFRGGSMNTEAF
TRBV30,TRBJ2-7,AANWGQVYEQY
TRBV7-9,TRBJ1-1,ASSLGTGWNTEAF
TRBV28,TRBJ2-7,ASSPPEFRPSYEQY
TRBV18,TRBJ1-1,ASLPRGDTEAF
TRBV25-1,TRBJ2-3,ASSVMTGGISDTQY
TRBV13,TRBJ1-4,ASSLIQQNEKLF
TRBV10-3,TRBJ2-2,AISWDRGTGELF